Listed here are 17 T cell receptor beta chains from one sample, sequenced in a study of blood T cell repertoires in COVID-19. TCRdb's table, derived via immunoSEQ multiplex PCR, lists solely in-frame clones and lacks some. This table holds tens of thousands of clones, 70% to 90% found once. Source material: peripheral blood. The source of these receptors is an elderly woman with COVID-19, enrolled during active disease.

The J gene is TRBJ2-5, the V gene TRBV5-4; 7 nucleotides agree with TRBD1. The ends lost 1 base at V and 4 bases at J; junction bases unmatched: 1. Germline V lookup: CDR1 SGHNT, CDR2 YYREEE (reference sequence). The CDR3 covers 13 residues. In DNA form, the CDR3 reads TGTGCCAGCAGCTTGCAGGGGGTAGAGACCCAGTACTTC. This gives the protein CASSLQGVETQYF.

The chain couples TRBV7-8 to TRBJ1-1; D perhaps matches TRBD1 (5 bases). There are 14 residues in the CDR3. The germline V gene has CDR1 SGHVS and CDR2 FQNEAQ. Trimming took off 6 bases at V and 3 bases at J, with 14 bases between the two ends. The CDR3 DNA sequence: TGTGCCAGCAGGTTGCGTTGGGGGGACACTGAAGCTTTCTTT. Translated: CASRLRWGDTEAFF.

This chain connects TRBV19 to TRBJ2-2; 8 bases are shared with TRBD1. V trimming: 3 bases; J trimming: 3 bases; junction bases outside the gene matches: 6. The germline gives CDR1 LNHDA, CDR2 SQIVND (reference sequence). This CDR3 has 16 amino acids. CDR3 protein: CASSMVAGGHTGELFF. The CDR3 bases are TGTGCCAGTAGTATGGTTGCAGGGGGCCACACCGGGGAGCTGTTTTTT.

This chain links TRBV28 with TRBJ2-7; no clear D. Germline V CDR1 and CDR2: MDHEN, SYDVKM. V shed 2 bases and J shed 3 bases, with 11 bases lying between them. This CDR3 is 14 amino acids long. CDR3 sequence: CASSLDDIIYEQYF. CDR3 sequence (DNA): TGTGCCAGCAGTTTAGACGACATAATCTACGAGCAGTACTTC.

The V call is TRBV20-1, the J call TRBJ2-3; 11 bases are a match to TRBD2. Germline V gene lookup returns CDR1 DFQATT and CDR2 SNEGSKA (reference sequence). Trimming took 3 bases from V and 4 from J; bases not matched to a gene: 9. CDR3 length: 16 amino acids. The CDR3 sequence is CSASLEGLAAADTQYF. CDR3 bases: TGCAGTGCTAGTCTAGAGGGACTAGCGGCGGCAGATACGCAGTATTTT.

J is TRBJ2-3 and V is TRBV6-5; TRBD1 matches 8 bases. V gave up 2 bases and J gave up 3 bases; unmatched junction bases: 4. Germline values: CDR1 MNHEY, CDR2 SVGAGI. CDR3 length: 15 residues. The CDR3 DNA reads TGTGCCAGCAGTTACATTACAGGGGGGACAGATACGCAGTATTTT. It codes for CASSYITGGTDTQYF.

The chain couples TRBV6-5 to TRBJ1-1; the match to TRBD1 covers 9 bases. Trimming removed 4 bases from V and 11 bases from J; junction bases left unmatched: 5. The length of the CDR3 is 12 residues. Germline assignment: CDR1 MNHEY and CDR2 SVGAGI. CDR3: CASSSWTGAAFF. The CDR3 nucleotides read TGTGCCAGCAGTTCATGGACAGGGGCGGCTTTCTTT.

This chain uses TRBV6-2 or TRBV6-3 with TRBJ2-2; D may be TRBD1 (6 bases). Germline V gene sequence: CDR1 MNHEY, CDR2 SVGEGT. The CDR3 is 17 amino acids. V dropped 2 bases and J dropped 6 bases, with 19 bases sitting between them. The CDR3 is CASSYGWNRVISGELFF. The CDR3 coding sequence is TGTGCCAGCAGTTACGGGTGGAACAGGGTAATATCCGGGGAGCTGTTTTTT.

J is TRBJ2-3 and V is TRBV12-5; a weak D match, TRBD2 (5 bases). The CDR3 loop spans 14 amino acids. The germline V and J ends were trimmed by 5 bases and 0 bases, with 9 bases remaining between them. Germline CDR1 and CDR2: LGHNT and FRNRAP. CDR3 in DNA: TGTGCTAGTGGTCCCGGACTCAGCACAGATACGCAGTATTTT. Translated: CASGPGLSTDTQYF.

This clone occurred once. The chain is built from TRBV5-4 and TRBJ1-2, with D perhaps matching TRBD1 (5 bases). Germline V CDR1 and CDR2: SGHNT, YYREEE (reference sequence). CDR3 length equals 14 residues. Trimming cost V 0 bases and J 10 bases, with 16 bases left between them. CDR3 sequence (DNA): TGTGCCAGCAGCTTGGATCAGGGCGTGGTTGCCTACACCTTC. Amino acid sequence: CASSLDQGVVAYTF. The full variable domain, its missing parts supplied by reference TRBV5-4 and TRBJ1-2, is ETGVTQSPTHLIKTRGQQVTLRCSSQSGHNTVSWYQQALGQGPQFIFQYYREEENGRGNFPPRFSGLQFPNYSSELNVNALELDDSALYLCASSLDQGVVAYTFGSGTRLTVV.

The V gene is TRBV18, the J gene TRBJ2-7; TRBD1 agrees at 9 bases. The germline V gene encodes CDR1 KGHSH and CDR2 LQKENI. The ends lost 3 bases at V and 4 bases at J; junction bases unmatched: 4. The CDR3 covers 14 residues. CDR3 sequence: CASSPAQGAYEQYF. In nucleotides, the CDR3 is TGTGCCAGCTCACCGGCACAGGGGGCGTACGAGCAGTACTTC. The variable domain in full, completed from reference TRBV18 and TRBJ2-7, reads NAGVMQNPRHLVRRRGQEARLRCSPMKGHSHVYWYRQLPEEGLKFMVYLQKENIIDESGMPKERFSAEFPKEGPSILRIQQVVRGDSAAYFCASSPAQGAYEQYFGPGTRLTVT.

This clone has only one observation. The V call is TRBV6-6, the J call TRBJ1-3, with D unclear. The V gene's germline CDR1 is MNHNY and CDR2 SVGAGI (reference sequence). With 8 bases removed from V and 0 bases from J, the gap between germline ends came to 11 bases. CDR3 size: 14 residues. CDR3 amino acids: CASAAGHSGNTIYF. The CDR3 DNA follows: TGTGCCAGCGCCGCCGGTCACTCTGGAAACACCATATATTTT.

V gene TRBV7-2 combines with J gene TRBJ1-4, with D possibly TRBD1 on 5 matching bases. CDR1 and CDR2 from the germline V gene are SGHTA and FQGNSA. This CDR3 spans 13 amino acids. The ends were cut back, 10 bases at V and 8 bases at J, with 17 bases in the middle. CDR3 in amino acids: CAIRPGKGEKLFF. The CDR3 coding sequence is TGTGCCATCAGACCAGGGAAGGGGGAAAAACTGTTTTTT.

This clone was counted once. The rearrangement links TRBV20-1 to TRBJ2-1; TRBD2 matches at 11 bases. The V and J ends lost 3 bases and 4 bases, in that order; junction bases with no gene match: 5. CDR3 length: 15 amino acids. In germline, CDR1 is DFQATT, CDR2 SNEGSKA (reference sequence). The CDR3 loop reads CSASILAGVYNEQFF. The CDR3 DNA reads TGCAGTGCTAGTATACTAGCGGGAGTTTACAATGAGCAGTTCTTC.

The chain joins TRBV21-1 to TRBJ2-1; the table assigns TRBD1, which was not confirmed against the DNA. TRBV21-1 is classified as a pseudogene. CDR3 length equals 14 residues. The DNA for the CDR3 is TGTGCCAGCAGCACGAGACAGGCCTACAATGAGCAGTTCTTC. It yields the protein CASSTRQAYNEQFF.

The V call is TRBV6-2 or TRBV6-3, the J call TRBJ2-3, with TRBD2 as a possible D gene (6 bases). The ends were cut back, 6 bases at V and 5 bases at J, with 18 bases in the middle. CDR3 length: 15 amino acids. Germline V CDR1 and CDR2: MNHEY, SVGEGT. CDR3: CASSSWGSEGDTQYF. Written as DNA, the CDR3 is TGTGCCAGCAGCTCGTGGGGCTCGGAGGGAGATACGCAGTATTTT.

The sample holds one count of this clone. The chain employs TRBV15 and TRBJ2-5; D possibly corresponds to TRBD1 (5 bases). Germline-derived CDR1 and CDR2 are LNHNV and YYDKDF (reference sequence). Trimming left V 2 bases short and J 5 bases short, with 9 bases between. This CDR3 spans 13 amino acids. This CDR3 reads CATSRQGRETQYF. The CDR3 DNA reads as TGTGCCACCAGCAGACAGGGTAGGGAGACCCAGTACTTC.